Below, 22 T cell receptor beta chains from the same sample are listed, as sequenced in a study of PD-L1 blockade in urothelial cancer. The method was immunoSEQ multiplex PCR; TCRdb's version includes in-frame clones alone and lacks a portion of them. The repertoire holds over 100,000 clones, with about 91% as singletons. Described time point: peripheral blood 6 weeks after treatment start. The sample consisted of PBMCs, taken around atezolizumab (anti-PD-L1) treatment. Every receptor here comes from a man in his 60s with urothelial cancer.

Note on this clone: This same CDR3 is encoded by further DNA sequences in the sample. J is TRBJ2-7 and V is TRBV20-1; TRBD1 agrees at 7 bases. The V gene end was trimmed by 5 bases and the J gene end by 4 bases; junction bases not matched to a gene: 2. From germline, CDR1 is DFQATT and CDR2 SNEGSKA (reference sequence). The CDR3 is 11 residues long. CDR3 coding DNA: TGCAGTGCTCAACAGGGGTACGAGCAGTACTTC. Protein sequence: CSAQQGYEQYF.

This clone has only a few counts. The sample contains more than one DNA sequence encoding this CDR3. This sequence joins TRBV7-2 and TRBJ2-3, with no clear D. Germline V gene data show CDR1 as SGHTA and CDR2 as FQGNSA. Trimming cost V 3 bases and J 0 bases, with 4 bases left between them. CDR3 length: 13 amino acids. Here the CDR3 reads CASSFPSTDTQYF. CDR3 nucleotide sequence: TGTGCCAGCAGCTTTCCTAGCACAGATACGCAGTATTTT.

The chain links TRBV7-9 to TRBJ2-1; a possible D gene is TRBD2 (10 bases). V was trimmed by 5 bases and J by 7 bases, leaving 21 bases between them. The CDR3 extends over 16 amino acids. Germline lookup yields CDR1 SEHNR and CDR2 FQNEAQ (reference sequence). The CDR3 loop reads CASSIGQGTSENEQFF. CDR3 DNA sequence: TGTGCCAGCAGCATTGGACAGGGGACTAGCGAAAATGAGCAGTTCTTC.

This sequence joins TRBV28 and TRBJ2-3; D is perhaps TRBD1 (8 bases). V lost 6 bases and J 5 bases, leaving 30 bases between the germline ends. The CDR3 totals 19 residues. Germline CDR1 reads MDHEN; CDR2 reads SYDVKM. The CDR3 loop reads CASSRDRGSWRGQKDTQYF. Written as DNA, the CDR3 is TGTGCCAGCAGCCGAGACAGGGGTTCATGGCGGGGGCAAAAAGATACGCAGTATTTT. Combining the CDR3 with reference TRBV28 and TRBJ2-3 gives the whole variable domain DVKVTQSSRYLVKRTGEKVFLECVQDMDHENMFWYRQDPGLGLRLIYFSYDVKMKEKGDIPEGYSVSREKKERFSLILESASTNQTSMYLCASSRDRGSWRGQKDTQYFGPGTRLTVL.

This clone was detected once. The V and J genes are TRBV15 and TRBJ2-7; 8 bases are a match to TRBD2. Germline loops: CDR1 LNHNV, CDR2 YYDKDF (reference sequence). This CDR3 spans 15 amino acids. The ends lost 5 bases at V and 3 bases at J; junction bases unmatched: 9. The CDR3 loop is CATSPMSGRSYEQYF. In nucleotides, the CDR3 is TGTGCCACCAGCCCCATGAGCGGGAGAAGCTACGAGCAGTACTTC.

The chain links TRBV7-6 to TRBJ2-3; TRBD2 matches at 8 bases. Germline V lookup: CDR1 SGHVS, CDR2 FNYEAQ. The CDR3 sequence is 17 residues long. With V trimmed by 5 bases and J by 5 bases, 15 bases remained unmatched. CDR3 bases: TGTGCCAGCAGCGCAATTTTTTCCGGGAGGGCCAAAGATACGCAGTATTTT. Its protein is CASSAIFSGRAKDTQYF.

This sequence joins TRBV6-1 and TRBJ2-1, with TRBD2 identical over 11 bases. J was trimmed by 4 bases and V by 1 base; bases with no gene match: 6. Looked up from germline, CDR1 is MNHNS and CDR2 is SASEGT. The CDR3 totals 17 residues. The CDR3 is CASSEGLAGYTYNEQFF. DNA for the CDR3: TGTGCCAGCAGTGAAGGACTAGCGGGGTATACTTACAATGAGCAGTTCTTC.

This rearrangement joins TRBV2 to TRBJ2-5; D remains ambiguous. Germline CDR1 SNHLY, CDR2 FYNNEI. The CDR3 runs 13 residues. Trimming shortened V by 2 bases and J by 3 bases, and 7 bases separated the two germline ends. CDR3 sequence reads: CASSEQAEETQYF. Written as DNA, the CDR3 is TGTGCCAGCAGTGAACAAGCTGAAGAGACCCAGTACTTC.

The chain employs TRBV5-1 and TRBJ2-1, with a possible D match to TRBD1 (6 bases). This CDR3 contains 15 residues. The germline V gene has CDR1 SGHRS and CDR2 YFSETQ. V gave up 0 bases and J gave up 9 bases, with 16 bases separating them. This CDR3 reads CASSLETGSQGEQFF. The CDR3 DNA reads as TGCGCCAGCAGCTTGGAAACAGGGTCACAGGGTGAGCAGTTCTTC.

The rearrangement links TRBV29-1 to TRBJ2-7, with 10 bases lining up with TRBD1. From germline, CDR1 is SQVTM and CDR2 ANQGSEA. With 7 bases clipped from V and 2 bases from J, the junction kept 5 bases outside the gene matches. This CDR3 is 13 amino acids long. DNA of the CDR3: TGCAGCGCGAGACAGGGGGCAGCCTACGAGCAGTACTTC. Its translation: CSARQGAAYEQYF.

This chain's CDR3 is CASSQDFFPGLAKADTQYF. The CDR3 bases are TGCGCCAGCAGCCAAGATTTTTTTCCGGGACTAGCAAAAGCAGATACGCAGTATTTT. The rearrangement joins TRBV4-3 to TRBJ2-3; 9 bases agree with TRBD2. The CDR3 is 19 residues long. J gave up 4 bases and V 0 bases, and 14 bases lay outside the gene matches. Germline CDR1 reads LGHNA; CDR2 reads YSLEER.

The CDR3 DNA follows: TGTGCCAGCAGCAACCAGGGTCCCCCCTACAATGAGCAGTTCTTC. It translates to CASSNQGPPYNEQFF. The chain couples TRBV11-3 to TRBJ2-1; possible D gene TRBD1, 5 bases. Between the trimmed V and J ends, which lost 5 bases and 2 bases, there was a span of 13 bases. CDR1 and CDR2 (germline): SGHNT, YENEEA. CDR3 length: 15 amino acids.

The CDR3 DNA reads as TGTGCCAGCAGCTCCTCGACAGATATATGGGGCTACACCTTC. Protein sequence: CASSSSTDIWGYTF. The rearrangement uses TRBV5-6 and TRBJ1-2; D may be TRBD1 (5 bases). CDR3 length: 14 amino acids. V lost 3 bases and J 8 bases, leaving 17 bases between the germline ends. CDR1 SGHDT and CDR2 YYEEEE come from the germline V gene.

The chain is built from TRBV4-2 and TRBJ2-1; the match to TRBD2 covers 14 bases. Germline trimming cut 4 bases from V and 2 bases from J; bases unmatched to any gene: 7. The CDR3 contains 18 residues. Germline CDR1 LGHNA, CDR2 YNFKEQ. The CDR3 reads CASSLGTSGRVPYNEQFF. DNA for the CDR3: TGTGCCAGCAGCCTCGGGACTAGCGGGAGAGTCCCCTACAATGAGCAGTTCTTC.

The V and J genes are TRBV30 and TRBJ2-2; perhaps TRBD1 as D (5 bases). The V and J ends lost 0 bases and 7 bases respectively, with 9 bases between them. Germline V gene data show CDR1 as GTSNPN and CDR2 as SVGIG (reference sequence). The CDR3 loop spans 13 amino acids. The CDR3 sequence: CAWSVSGIGELFF. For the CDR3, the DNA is TGTGCCTGGAGTGTCTCAGGGATCGGGGAGCTGTTTTTT. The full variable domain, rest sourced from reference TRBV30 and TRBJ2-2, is SQTIHQWPATLVQPVGSPLSLECTVEGTSNPNLYWYRQAAGRGLQLLFYSVGIGQISSEVPQNLSASRPQDRQFILSSKKLLLSDSGFYLCAWSVSGIGELFFGEGSRLTVL.

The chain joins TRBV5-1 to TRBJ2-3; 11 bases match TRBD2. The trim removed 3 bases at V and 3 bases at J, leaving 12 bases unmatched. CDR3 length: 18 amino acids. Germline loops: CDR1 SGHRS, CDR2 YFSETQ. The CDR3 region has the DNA TGCGCCAGCAGCTCGGTAGCGGGAGGGTTTACGGTGACAGATACGCAGTATTTT. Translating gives CASSSVAGGFTVTDTQYF.

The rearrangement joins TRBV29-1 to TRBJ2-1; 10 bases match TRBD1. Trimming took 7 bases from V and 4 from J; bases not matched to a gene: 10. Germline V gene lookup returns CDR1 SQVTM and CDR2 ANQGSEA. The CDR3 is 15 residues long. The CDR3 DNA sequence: TGCAGCGGCCAAACTCCGGGACAGGGGTACAATGAGCAGTTCTTC. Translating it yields CSGQTPGQGYNEQFF.

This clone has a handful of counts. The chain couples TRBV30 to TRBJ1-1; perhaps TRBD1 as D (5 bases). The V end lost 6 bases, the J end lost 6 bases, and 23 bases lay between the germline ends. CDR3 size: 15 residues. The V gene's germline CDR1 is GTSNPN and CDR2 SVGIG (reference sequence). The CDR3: CACMGGVPSQAEAFF. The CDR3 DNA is TGTGCCTGTATGGGGGGGGTCCCCTCCCAAGCTGAAGCTTTCTTT.

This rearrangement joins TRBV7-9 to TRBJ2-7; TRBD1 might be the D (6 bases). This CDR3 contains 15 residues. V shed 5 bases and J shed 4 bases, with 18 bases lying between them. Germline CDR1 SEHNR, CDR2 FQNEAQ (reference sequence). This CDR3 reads CASSEVGRGRYEQYF. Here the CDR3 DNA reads TGTGCCAGCAGCGAAGTTGGCAGGGGAAGGTACGAGCAGTACTTC.

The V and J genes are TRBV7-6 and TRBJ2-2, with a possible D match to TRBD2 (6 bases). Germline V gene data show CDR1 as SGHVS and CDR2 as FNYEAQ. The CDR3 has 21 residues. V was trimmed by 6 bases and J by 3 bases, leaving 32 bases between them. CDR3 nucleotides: TGTGCCAGCAGAGAGCCCATCGGTCCGACTAGAAGGGTCGCCGACACCGGGGAGCTGTTTTTT. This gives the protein CASREPIGPTRRVADTGELFF.

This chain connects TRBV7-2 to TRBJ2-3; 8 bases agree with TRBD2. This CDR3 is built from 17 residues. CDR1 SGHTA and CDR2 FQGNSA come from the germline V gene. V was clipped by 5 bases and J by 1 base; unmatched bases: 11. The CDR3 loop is CASSLKAGGGRTDTQYF. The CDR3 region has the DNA TGTGCCAGCAGCCTCAAGGCCGGGGGGGGGCGCACAGATACGCAGTATTTT.

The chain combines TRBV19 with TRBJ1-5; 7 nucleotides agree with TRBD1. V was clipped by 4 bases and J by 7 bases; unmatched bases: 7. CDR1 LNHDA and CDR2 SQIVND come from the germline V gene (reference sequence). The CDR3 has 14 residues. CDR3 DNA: TGTGCCAGTAGTAGCAGCAGGGGGAACCAGCCCCAGCATTTT. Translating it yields CASSSSRGNQPQHF.